This record concerns one T cell receptor beta chain sequence. This likely traces to a read error, being one base from a far larger clone. This record comes from a study of prognosis after radiotherapy for stage I lung cancer. Trimming took 2 bases from V and 2 from J; bases not matched to a gene: 3. The CDR3 is 15 amino acids. CDR1 and CDR2 from the germline V gene are MRHNA and SNTAGT. Two-round multiplex PCR, the amplification method, yielded TCR beta CDR3 from genomic DNA. First-round PCR amplification was performed with primers specific to each TRBV and TRBJ gene. TCRdb reprocessed the multiplex PCR reads via MiXCR and lists one record per CDR3 protein. The repertoire includes 15,000 to 20,000 distinct CDR3 sequences, 40% to 55% of them detected once, and approximately 32% sits in the top ten.

V is TRBV6-4 and J is TRBJ2-3; 8 bases align to TRBD2. The receptor's source is a donor over 45 with non-small cell lung cancer. This material consisted of PBMCs, taken before or after stereotactic body radiation therapy (not recorded which). CDR3 nucleotides: TGTGCCAGCAGTGACCTAGCGGGTATCACAGATACGCAGTATTTT. Its translation is CASSDLAGITDTQYF.